At least ten counts were recorded for the clone carrying this T cell receptor beta chain. Its antigen is as yet unknown. The authors enrolled newly diagnosed hyperthyroidism patients aged 18 to 65 with under 2 months' duration. The data were taken from a study of Graves' ophthalmopathy and Graves' hyperthyroidism. Overall study: No progression to ophthalmopathy over 18 months defined stable hyperthyroidism. Study observations and caveats: Most expanded thyroid clonotypes above 0.001 frequency also appeared in blood.

Amplified TCR beta CDR3 regions were obtained using RNA transcripts as template. HTBI primers served in a first-round RT-PCR, which a second-round multiplex PCR followed. TCRdb reprocessed the multiplex PCR reads with MiXCR, giving one entry per CDR3 protein. The sample holds 500,000 to 600,000 distinct CDR3 sequences; roughly 40% are singletons and the top ten take about 4.2%. CDR3 length: 16 amino acids. CDR1 is SGHTA, CDR2 FQGNSA, per germline. The trim removed 5 bases at V and 4 bases at J, leaving 10 bases unmatched. This receptor was obtained from an adult man with Graves' hyperthyroidism. The sample comprised peripheral blood or thyroid tissue (not recorded which). The J gene is TRBJ2-7, the V gene TRBV7-2, with 11 positions matching TRBD2. This chain's CDR3 is CASSPGWGTSGYEQYF. The CDR3 nucleotides are TGTGCCAGCAGCCCCGGGTGGGGGACTAGCGGATACGAGCAGTACTTC.